Listed here are 19 T cell receptor beta chains from one sample, sequenced in a study of cytomegalovirus exposure and HLA in healthy donors. Data came from immunoSEQ multiplex PCR; TCRdb stores just in-frame clones and leaves some out. The table records tens of thousands of clones, more than 80% of them present only once. The source material was PBMCs. These TCRs come from a man younger than 35 in good health and CMV-seronegative.

V is TRBV28 and J is TRBJ2-5; TRBD1 agrees at 7 bases. Germline CDR1 is MDHEN and CDR2 is SYDVKM. There are 14 residues in the CDR3. V lost 7 bases, J lost 2 bases, and 7 bases stayed unmatched. DNA for the CDR3: TGTGCCAGCACCAACTCACAGGGGCAAGAGACCCAGTACTTC. It is translated as CASTNSQGQETQYF.

V is TRBV9 and J is TRBJ2-3, with D unresolved. CDR3 length: 14 amino acids. The germline gives CDR1 SGDLS, CDR2 YYNGEE. Trimming stripped 0 bases from V and 0 bases from J, with 5 bases between. CDR3 region: CASSVVASTDTQYF. The CDR3 nucleotides read TGTGCCAGCAGCGTAGTGGCTAGCACAGATACGCAGTATTTT.

The chain combines TRBV28 with TRBJ1-2, with 7 bases matching TRBD1. Germline CDR1 reads MDHEN; CDR2 reads SYDVKM. The CDR3 has 16 residues. Trimming at V came to 4 bases and at J to 9 bases, leaving 17 bases not matched to a gene. This CDR3 is CASSSYTGDTPISYTF. In DNA, the CDR3 is TGTGCCAGCAGTTCCTATACAGGGGACACTCCTATTAGCTACACCTTC.

The chain recombines TRBV7-2 with TRBJ2-5, with D uncertain. The germline V and J ends were trimmed by 1 base and 5 bases, with 8 bases remaining between them. The CDR3 contains 13 residues. CDR1 SGHTA and CDR2 FQGNSA come from the germline V gene. Here the CDR3 DNA reads TGTGCCAGCAGCTTAGACTCTATTGAGACCCAGTACTTC. Encoded protein: CASSLDSIETQYF.

The CDR3 nucleotides read TGTGCCAGCAGCTTTCAGGGAGGGGGGAGGACTGAAGCTTTCTTT. It specifies CASSFQGGGRTEAFF. V and J are TRBV5-6 and TRBJ1-1, with TRBD1 as a possible D gene (6 bases). Trimming shortened V by 2 bases and J by 5 bases, and 16 bases separated the two germline ends. CDR1 and CDR2 (germline): SGHDT, YYEEEE. CDR3 size: 15 residues.

V usage is TRBV5-1 and J usage is TRBJ1-1, with 7 bases matching TRBD1. Germline trimming cut 4 bases from V and 5 bases from J; bases unmatched to any gene: 5. The CDR3 covers 13 residues. Germline V gene lookup returns CDR1 SGHRS and CDR2 YFSETQ. In DNA, the CDR3 is TGCGCCAGCAGCATAGGGGGCATGACTGAAGCTTTCTTT. This sequence encodes CASSIGGMTEAFF.

The rearrangement uses TRBV28 and TRBJ2-5; perhaps TRBD2 as D (6 bases). Trimming took 2 bases from V and 5 from J, leaving 15 bases between them. The CDR3 spans 15 residues. The germline V gene has CDR1 MDHEN and CDR2 SYDVKM. CDR3 DNA sequence: TGTGCCAGCAGTTTACGTATGGGGGGAGTCGAGACCCAGTACTTC. This sequence encodes CASSLRMGGVETQYF.

The chain has TRBV19 and TRBJ1-1; possibly TRBD1 for D (6 bases). This CDR3 contains 16 residues. V was cut by 2 bases and J by 1 base, with 14 bases left in between. Germline V gene lookup returns CDR1 LNHDA and CDR2 SQIVND (reference sequence). Here the CDR3 DNA reads TGTGCCAGTAGTATAACCCCCGGGGGGGCGAACACTGAAGCTTTCTTT. Translation: CASSITPGGANTEAFF.

The chain has TRBV29-1 and TRBJ2-1, with 9 bases aligning to TRBD2. The CDR3 extends over 13 amino acids. With 7 bases clipped from V and 7 bases from J, the junction kept 8 bases outside the gene matches. Germline assignment: CDR1 SQVTM and CDR2 ANQGSEA. The CDR3 loop is CSGGRLAENEQFF. CDR3 in DNA: TGCAGCGGGGGGAGACTAGCGGAAAATGAGCAGTTCTTC.

The chain is built from TRBV29-1 and TRBJ2-1; a weak D match, TRBD2 (5 bases). V lost 3 bases, J lost 4 bases, and 13 bases lay in between. Germline CDR1 is SQVTM and CDR2 is ANQGSEA. CDR3 length: 14 residues. In DNA form, the CDR3 reads TGCAGCGTTGATACGCGCGGGTTGTACAATGAGCAGTTCTTC. Residues: CSVDTRGLYNEQFF.

This chain joins TRBV6-4 and TRBJ2-1; 10 nucleotides agree with TRBD2. The V gene end was trimmed by 2 bases and the J gene end by 9 bases; junction bases not matched to a gene: 7. Germline V gene lookup returns CDR1 MRHNA and CDR2 SNTAGT. The CDR3 totals 15 residues. CDR3 protein: CASSDEASGRSEQFF. Written as DNA, the CDR3 is TGTGCCAGCAGTGACGAGGCTAGCGGGAGAAGTGAGCAGTTCTTC.

This chain connects TRBV27 to TRBJ2-7, with D possibly TRBD2 on 6 matching bases. The V gene lost 1 base and the J gene lost 2 bases, with 12 bases spanning the gap. Germline CDR1 MNHEY, CDR2 SMNVEV (reference sequence). The CDR3 runs to 15 residues. The CDR3 coding sequence is TGTGCCAGCAGTTTATTGGCGGGAAATACCTACGAGCAGTACTTC. This translates into CASSLLAGNTYEQYF.

V is TRBV9 and J is TRBJ1-2, with 7 bases matching TRBD1. Germline lookup yields CDR1 SGDLS and CDR2 YYNGEE. Losses at the gene ends were 3 bases for V and 0 bases for J; bases not matched to a gene: 8. This CDR3 contains 16 residues. CDR3 protein: CASSAVQGRANYGYTF. The CDR3 nucleotides are TGTGCCAGCAGCGCGGTACAGGGGCGAGCTAACTATGGCTACACCTTC. The entire variable domain, with the rest obtained from reference TRBV9 and TRBJ1-2, is as follows: DSGVTQTPKHLITATGQRVTLRCSPRSGDLSVYWYQQSLDQGLQFLIQYYNGEERAKGNILERFSAQQFPDLHSELNLSSLELGDSALYFCASSAVQGRANYGYTFGSGTRLTVV.

The V call is TRBV9, the J call TRBJ1-2; tentatively, D is TRBD1 (5 bases). The CDR3 extends over 15 amino acids. Germline CDR1 and CDR2: SGDLS and YYNGEE. The ends were cut back, 4 bases at V and 0 bases at J, with 13 bases in the middle. The CDR3 DNA follows: TGTGCCAGCAGCCCCTCGGACACTTCTAACTATGGCTACACCTTC. It encodes CASSPSDTSNYGYTF.

The chain recombines TRBV7-2 with TRBJ2-3; the match to TRBD1 covers 8 bases. The V segment lost 2 bases and the J segment 2 bases; nucleotides outside the gene matches: 9. This CDR3 is 17 amino acids long. Germline loops: CDR1 SGHTA, CDR2 FQGNSA. The CDR3 bases are TGTGCCAGCAGCTTAACGTCTTTTCAGGGGGCCACAGATACGCAGTATTTT. Translated: CASSLTSFQGATDTQYF. Combining the CDR3 with reference TRBV7-2 and TRBJ2-3 gives the whole variable domain GAGVSQSPSNKVTEKGKDVELRCDPISGHTALYWYRQSLGQGLEFLIYFQGNSAPDKSGLPSDRFSAERTGGSVSTLTIQRTQQEDSAVYLCASSLTSFQGATDTQYFGPGTRLTVL.

The rearrangement uses TRBV20-1 and TRBJ2-7; D gene ambiguous. The CDR3 has 11 residues. CDR1 DFQATT and CDR2 SNEGSKA come from the germline V gene (reference sequence). Trimming left V 0 bases short and J 8 bases short, with 8 bases between. CDR3: CSARDEVKQYF. In DNA, the CDR3 is TGCAGTGCTAGAGATGAGGTAAAGCAGTACTTC.

This clone appeared once. This chain links TRBV9 with TRBJ2-3, with D possibly TRBD1 on 6 matching bases. The V end lost 2 bases, the J end lost 2 bases, and 15 bases lay between the germline ends. The CDR3 consists of 16 residues. Germline values: CDR1 SGDLS, CDR2 YYNGEE. The CDR3: CASSVRSGAATDTQYF. CDR3 coding DNA: TGTGCCAGCAGCGTCCGTTCAGGGGCTGCCACAGATACGCAGTATTTT.

Only one count was recorded for this clone. This chain links TRBV4-3 with TRBJ2-5, with 9 bases identical to TRBD2. Germline CDR1 is LGHNA and CDR2 is YSLEER. After removal of 4 bases from V and 2 bases from J, the junction contained 5 bases not matched to a gene. The CDR3 sequence is 15 residues long. The CDR3 loop is CASSPQRGDQETQYF. The CDR3 DNA follows: TGCGCCAGCAGCCCCCAGCGGGGGGATCAAGAGACCCAGTACTTC.

This chain links TRBV18 with TRBJ2-2, with unresolved D. Per germline, CDR1 KGHSH and CDR2 LQKENI. Trimming shortened V by 4 bases and J by 5 bases, and 11 bases separated the two germline ends. The CDR3 is 14 amino acids. This CDR3 reads CASSRDITTGELFF. DNA of the CDR3: TGTGCCAGCTCACGCGATATTACTACCGGGGAGCTGTTTTTT.